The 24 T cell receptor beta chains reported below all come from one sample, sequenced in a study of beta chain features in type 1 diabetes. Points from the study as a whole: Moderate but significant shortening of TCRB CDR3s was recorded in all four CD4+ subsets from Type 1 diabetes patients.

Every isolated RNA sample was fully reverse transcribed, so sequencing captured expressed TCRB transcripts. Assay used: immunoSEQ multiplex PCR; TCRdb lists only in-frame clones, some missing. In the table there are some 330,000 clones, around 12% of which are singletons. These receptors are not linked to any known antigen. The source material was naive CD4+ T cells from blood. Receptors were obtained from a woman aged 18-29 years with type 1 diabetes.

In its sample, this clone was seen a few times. CDR3 DNA sequence: TGTGCCAGCAGCTTAGACCCGCAGGGTTTTCCAGCCCTCCACTTT. This codes for CASSLDPQGFPALHF. The chain carries TRBV11-2 and TRBJ1-6; the D gene is possibly TRBD1 (5 bases). The CDR3 totals 15 residues. Germline CDR1 reads SGHAT; CDR2 reads FQNNGV. V was trimmed by 0 bases and J by 14 bases, leaving 17 bases between them.

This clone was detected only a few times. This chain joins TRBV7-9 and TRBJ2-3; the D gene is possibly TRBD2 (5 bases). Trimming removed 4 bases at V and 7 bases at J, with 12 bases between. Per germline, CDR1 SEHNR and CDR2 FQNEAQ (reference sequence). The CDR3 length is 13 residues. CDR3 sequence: CASSSIASYTQYF. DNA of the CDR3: TGTGCCAGCAGCTCCATAGCGTCCTATACGCAGTATTTT.

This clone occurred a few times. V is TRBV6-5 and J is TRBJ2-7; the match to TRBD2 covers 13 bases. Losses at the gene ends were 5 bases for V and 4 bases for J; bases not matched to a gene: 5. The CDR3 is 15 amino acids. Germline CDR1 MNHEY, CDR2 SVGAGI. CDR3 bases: TGTGCCAGCAGTACACTAGCGGGGGGGCCTTACGAGCAGTACTTC. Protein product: CASSTLAGGPYEQYF.

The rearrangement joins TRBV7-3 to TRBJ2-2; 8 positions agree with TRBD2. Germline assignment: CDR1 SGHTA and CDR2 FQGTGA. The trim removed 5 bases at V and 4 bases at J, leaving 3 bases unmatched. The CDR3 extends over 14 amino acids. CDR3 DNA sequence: TGTGCCAGCAGCCCGGGAGGGTTCACCGGGGAGCTGTTTTTT. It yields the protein CASSPGGFTGELFF.

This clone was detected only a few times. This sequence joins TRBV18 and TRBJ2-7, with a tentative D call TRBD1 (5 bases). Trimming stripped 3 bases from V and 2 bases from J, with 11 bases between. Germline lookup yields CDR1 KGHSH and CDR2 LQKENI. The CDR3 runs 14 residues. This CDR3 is CASSPQGIPYEQYF. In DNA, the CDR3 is TGTGCCAGCTCACCCCAGGGAATCCCCTACGAGCAGTACTTC. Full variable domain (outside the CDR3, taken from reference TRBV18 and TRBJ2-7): NAGVMQNPRHLVRRRGQEARLRCSPMKGHSHVYWYRQLPEEGLKFMVYLQKENIIDESGMPKERFSAEFPKEGPSILRIQQVVRGDSAAYFCASSPQGIPYEQYFGPGTRLTVT.

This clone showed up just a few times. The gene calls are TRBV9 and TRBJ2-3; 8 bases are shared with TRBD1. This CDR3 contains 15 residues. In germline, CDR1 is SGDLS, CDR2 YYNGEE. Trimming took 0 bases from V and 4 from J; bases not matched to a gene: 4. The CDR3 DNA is TGTGCCAGCAGCGTAGAGGGACAGGTTCCAGATACGCAGTATTTT. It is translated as CASSVEGQVPDTQYF.

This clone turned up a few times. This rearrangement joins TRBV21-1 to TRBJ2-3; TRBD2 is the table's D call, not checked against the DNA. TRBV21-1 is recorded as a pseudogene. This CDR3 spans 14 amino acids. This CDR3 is CASSKGERVDTQYF. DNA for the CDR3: TGTGCCAGCAGCAAAGGGGAGAGAGTAGATACGCAGTATTTT.

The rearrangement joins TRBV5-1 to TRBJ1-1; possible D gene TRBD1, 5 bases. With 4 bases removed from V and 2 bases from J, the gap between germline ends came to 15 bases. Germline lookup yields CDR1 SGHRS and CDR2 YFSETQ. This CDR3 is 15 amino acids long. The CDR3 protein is CASSPGGAPNTEAFF. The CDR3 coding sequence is TGCGCCAGCAGCCCCGGTGGGGCGCCCAACACTGAAGCTTTCTTT.

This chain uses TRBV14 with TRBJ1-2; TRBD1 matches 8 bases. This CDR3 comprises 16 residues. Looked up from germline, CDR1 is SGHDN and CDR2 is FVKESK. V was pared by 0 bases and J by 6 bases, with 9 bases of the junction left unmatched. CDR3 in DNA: TGTGCCAGCAGCCAAGATTTTCGTGACAGGGGTAATGGCTACACCTTC. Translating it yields CASSQDFRDRGNGYTF.

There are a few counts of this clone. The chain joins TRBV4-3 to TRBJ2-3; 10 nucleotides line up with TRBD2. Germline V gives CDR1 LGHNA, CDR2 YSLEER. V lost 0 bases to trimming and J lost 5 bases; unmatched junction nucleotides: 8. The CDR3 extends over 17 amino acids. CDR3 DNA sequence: TGCGCCAGCAGCCAAGATAAAGCGGGAGGGCCCCGAGATACGCAGTATTTT. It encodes CASSQDKAGGPRDTQYF.

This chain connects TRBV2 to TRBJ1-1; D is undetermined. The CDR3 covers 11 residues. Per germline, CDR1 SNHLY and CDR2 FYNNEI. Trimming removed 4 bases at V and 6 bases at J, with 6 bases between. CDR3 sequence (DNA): TGTGCCAGCAGTGTTATCGCTGAAGCTTTCTTT. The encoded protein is CASSVIAEAFF.

In DNA, the CDR3 is TGTGCCAGCAGTTACTTAGCGGGGGGCTACGAGCAGTACTTC. The encoded protein is CASSYLAGGYEQYF. The chain has TRBV6-5 and TRBJ2-7; TRBD2 aligns across 10 bases. Germline V lookup: CDR1 MNHEY, CDR2 SVGAGI. This CDR3 has 14 residues. V trimming: 1 base; J trimming: 3 bases; junction bases outside the gene matches: 0.

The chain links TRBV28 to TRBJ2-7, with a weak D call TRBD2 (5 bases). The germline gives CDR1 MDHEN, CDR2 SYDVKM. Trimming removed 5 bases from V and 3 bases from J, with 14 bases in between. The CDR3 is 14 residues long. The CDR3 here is CASSTPVGDYEQYF. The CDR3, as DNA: TGTGCCAGCAGTACCCCCGTGGGAGACTACGAGCAGTACTTC.

The DNA for the CDR3 is TGTGCCAGCTCACCATACCCCCCATGGGCGAACACTGAAGCTTTCTTT. It translates to CASSPYPPWANTEAFF. The chain employs TRBV18 and TRBJ1-1; D is ambiguous. The ends were cut back, 2 bases at V and 1 base at J, with 14 bases in the middle. The CDR3 loop spans 16 amino acids. Germline V CDR1 and CDR2: KGHSH, LQKENI.

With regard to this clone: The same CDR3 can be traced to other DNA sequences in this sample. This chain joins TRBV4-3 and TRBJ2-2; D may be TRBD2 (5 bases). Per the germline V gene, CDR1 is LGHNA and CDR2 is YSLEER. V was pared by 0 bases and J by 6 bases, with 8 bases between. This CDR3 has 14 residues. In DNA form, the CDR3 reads TGCGCCAGCAGCCAAGATGAGGGAGCCGGGGAGCTGTTTTTT. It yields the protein CASSQDEGAGELFF.

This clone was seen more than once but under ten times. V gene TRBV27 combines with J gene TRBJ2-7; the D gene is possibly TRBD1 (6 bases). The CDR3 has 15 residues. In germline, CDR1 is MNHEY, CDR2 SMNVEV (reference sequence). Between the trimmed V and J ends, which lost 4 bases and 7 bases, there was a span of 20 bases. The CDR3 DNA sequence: TGTGCCAGCAGTTCGGACCGGGACACCTCCGTGGAGCAGTACTTC. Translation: CASSSDRDTSVEQYF.

The CDR3 DNA sequence: TGCGCCAGCAGCCAAGATACCACCGAGGGTTACGAGCAGTACTTC. Translated, it gives CASSQDTTEGYEQYF. The chain is built from TRBV4-3 and TRBJ2-7; D may be TRBD2 (5 bases). The CDR3 is made up of 15 amino acids. Germline assignment: CDR1 LGHNA and CDR2 YSLEER. V was clipped by 0 bases and J by 4 bases, with 13 bases between them.

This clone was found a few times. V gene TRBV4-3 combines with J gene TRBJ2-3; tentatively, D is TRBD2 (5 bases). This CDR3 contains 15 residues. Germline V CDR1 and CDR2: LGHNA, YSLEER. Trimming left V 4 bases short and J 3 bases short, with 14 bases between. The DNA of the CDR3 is TGCGCCAGCAGCCTTGAGGCAGCGGTAACAGATACGCAGTATTTT. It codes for CASSLEAAVTDTQYF.

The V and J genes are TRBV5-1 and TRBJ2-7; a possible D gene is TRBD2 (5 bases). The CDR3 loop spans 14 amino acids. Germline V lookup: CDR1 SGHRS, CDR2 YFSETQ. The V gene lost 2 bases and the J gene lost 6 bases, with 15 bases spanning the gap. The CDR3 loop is CASSFRTAESEQYF. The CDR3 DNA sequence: TGCGCCAGCAGCTTTCGGACTGCCGAGTCCGAGCAGTACTTC.

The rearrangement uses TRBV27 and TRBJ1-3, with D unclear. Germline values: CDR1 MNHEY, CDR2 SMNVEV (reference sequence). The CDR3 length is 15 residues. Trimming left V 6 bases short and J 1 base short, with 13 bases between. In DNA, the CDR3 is TGTGCCAGCAGGCCCGCCTCCGGGTCTGGAAACACCATATATTTT. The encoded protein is CASRPASGSGNTIYF.

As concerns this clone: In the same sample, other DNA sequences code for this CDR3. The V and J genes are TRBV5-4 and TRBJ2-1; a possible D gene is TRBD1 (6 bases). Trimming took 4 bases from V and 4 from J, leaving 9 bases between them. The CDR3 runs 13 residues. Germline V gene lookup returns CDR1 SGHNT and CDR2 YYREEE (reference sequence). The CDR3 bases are TGTGCCAGCAGCCTGGACAGTTACAATGAGCAGTTCTTC. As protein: CASSLDSYNEQFF.

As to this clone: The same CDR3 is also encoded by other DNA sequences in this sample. Here the CDR3 DNA reads TGTGCCAGCTCACCCCTCTCTGGGGCCAACGTCCTGACTTTC. Amino acids: CASSPLSGANVLTF. This sequence joins TRBV18 and TRBJ2-6; D ambiguous. The V gene's germline CDR1 is KGHSH and CDR2 LQKENI. V was clipped by 3 bases and J by 0 bases, with 3 bases between them. The CDR3 has 14 amino acids. Full variable domain (outside the CDR3, taken from reference TRBV18 and TRBJ2-6): NAGVMQNPRHLVRRRGQEARLRCSPMKGHSHVYWYRQLPEEGLKFMVYLQKENIIDESGMPKERFSAEFPKEGPSILRIQQVVRGDSAAYFCASSPLSGANVLTFGAGSRLTVL.

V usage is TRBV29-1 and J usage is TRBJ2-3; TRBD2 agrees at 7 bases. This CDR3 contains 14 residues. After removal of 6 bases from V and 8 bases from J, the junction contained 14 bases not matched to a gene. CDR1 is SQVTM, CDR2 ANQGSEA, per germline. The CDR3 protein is CSVVSGTKRGTQYF. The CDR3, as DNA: TGCAGCGTGGTATCCGGGACTAAAAGGGGTACGCAGTATTTT.

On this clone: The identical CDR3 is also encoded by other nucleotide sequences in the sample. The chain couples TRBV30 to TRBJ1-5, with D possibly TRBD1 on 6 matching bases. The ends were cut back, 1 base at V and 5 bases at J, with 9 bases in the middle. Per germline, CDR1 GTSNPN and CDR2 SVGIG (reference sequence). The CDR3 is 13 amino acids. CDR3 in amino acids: CAWSDRDYQPQHF. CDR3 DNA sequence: TGTGCCTGGAGTGACAGGGATTATCAGCCCCAGCATTTT.